The clone carrying this T cell receptor (beta chain) was seen only a few times. Its antigen is not known. The source of the sample is a study of T-cell reconstitution after alpha-beta-depleted transplantation in children. Construction of the TCRbeta library involved unique molecular identifiers. TCRdb passed the PCR reads through MiXCR, listing each CDR3 protein once. The sample consists of about 980,000 distinct CDR3 sequences, about 26% of them appearing once. Study findings and constraints: Surviving recipient T cells and thymic progenitors accounted for the high day-60 TCRbeta diversity observed in some patients. Most T-cell counts and diversity one year after the transplant came from T cells that were newly produced. Reportedly, only several hundred clones from non-depleted graft cells drove alpha-beta T-cell counts at about two months.

Germline CDR1 is SGHDT and CDR2 is YYEEEE. This CDR3 is 15 amino acids long. V lost 0 bases to trimming and J lost 5 bases, with 14 bases between them. The sample in question was PBMCs, mostly from graft donor cells, obtained 360 days after TCRalphabeta/CD19-depleted stem cell transplant. The chain links TRBV5-6 to TRBJ2-5; D not certain. The clonotype was recovered from a boy under two years old who had a stem cell transplant for SCID, so the T cells may come from the graft donor. This CDR3 is CASSLAARVRETQYF. Here the CDR3 DNA reads TGTGCCAGCAGCTTGGCCGCTCGCGTGCGGGAGACCCAGTACTTC. The entire variable domain, with the rest obtained from reference TRBV5-6 and TRBJ2-5, is as follows: DAGVTQSPTHLIKTRGQQVTLRCSPKSGHDTVSWYQQALGQGPQFIFQYYEEEERQRGNFPDRFSGHQFPNYSSELNVNALLLGDSALYLCASSLAARVRETQYFGPGTRLLVL.